Listed here are 30 T cell receptor beta chains from one sample, sequenced in a study of early T cells in non-severe SARS-CoV-2 infection. TCRdb processed the 5' RACE reads anew with MiXCR; each CDR3 protein has one entry. This sample carries roughly 53,000 distinct CDR3 sequences, under 11% of them seen once, and the ten largest clones take 4.5% to 5.5%. Sequencing was performed on whole blood. The source of these receptors is an adult who was a healthcare worker with PCR-confirmed SARS-CoV-2 infection or an uninfected control (not recorded which).

This clonotype was recorded at least ten times. The V call is TRBV19, the J call TRBJ2-3; TRBD2 might be the D (6 bases). Germline V gene lookup returns CDR1 LNHDA and CDR2 SQIVND (reference sequence). With 5 bases removed from V and 4 bases from J, the gap between germline ends came to 16 bases. This CDR3 is 15 amino acids long. CDR3 nucleotides: TGTGCCAGTAGTGTGGGACTTTCCCCCCCAGATACGCAGTATTTT. Its translation: CASSVGLSPPDTQYF.

There are a few counts of this clonotype. The CDR3 sequence is CATSDLVRNYGYTF. In DNA form, the CDR3 reads TGTGCCACCAGTGATTTGGTCAGAAACTATGGCTACACCTTC. The chain couples TRBV24-1 to TRBJ1-2; D unclear. Germline V gene lookup returns CDR1 KGHDR and CDR2 SFDVKD. The germline V and J ends were trimmed by 0 bases and 2 bases, with 6 bases remaining between them. The CDR3 runs 14 residues.

This clonotype was observed many times. This rearrangement joins TRBV6-6 to TRBJ1-3; 8 bases line up with TRBD1. The CDR3 spans 14 residues. The germline V gene has CDR1 MNHNY and CDR2 SVGAGI (reference sequence). J was trimmed by 1 base and V by 4 bases; bases with no gene match: 0. The CDR3 sequence: CASSWTGSGNTIYF. CDR3 bases: TGTGCCAGCAGTTGGACAGGGTCTGGAAACACCATATATTTT.

J is TRBJ2-3 and V is TRBV11-2, with D maybe TRBD1 (6 bases). Germline V gene sequence: CDR1 SGHAT, CDR2 FQNNGV. V lost 6 bases, J lost 2 bases, and 9 bases lay in between. The CDR3 extends over 13 amino acids. The CDR3 bases are TGTGCCAGCAGTAGGGGGTACACAGATACGCAGTATTTT. Translated, it gives CASSRGYTDTQYF.

Only a few counts were recorded for this clonotype. The V and J genes are TRBV5-4 and TRBJ2-4; D perhaps matches TRBD2 (5 bases). This CDR3 comprises 13 residues. The germline gives CDR1 SGHNT, CDR2 YYREEE (reference sequence). V lost 0 bases and J lost 7, with 8 bases in between. The CDR3 here is CASSLERANIQYF. CDR3 sequence (DNA): TGTGCCAGCAGCTTGGAGAGGGCGAACATTCAGTACTTC.

This clonotype was observed many times. The rearrangement uses TRBV20-1 and TRBJ2-7; 8 bases match TRBD1. The germline V gene has CDR1 DFQATT and CDR2 SNEGSKA (reference sequence). J lost 0 bases, V lost 3 bases, and 4 bases had no gene match. This CDR3 spans 14 amino acids. The DNA for the CDR3 is TGCAGTGCTAGGTGGACAGGGAGCTCCTACGAGCAGTACTTC. Translating it yields CSARWTGSSYEQYF.

This clonotype has ten or more counts. The V gene is TRBV29-1, the J gene TRBJ1-1; D ambiguous. The V end lost 1 base, the J end lost 1 base, and 10 bases lay between the germline ends. This CDR3 is built from 14 residues. Per the germline V gene, CDR1 is SQVTM and CDR2 is ANQGSEA. The CDR3 spells CSVEGRAGNTEAFF. DNA of the CDR3: TGCAGCGTTGAAGGTAGGGCAGGGAACACTGAAGCTTTCTTT.

This clonotype appeared many times. V gene TRBV18 combines with J gene TRBJ1-5; D not certain. There are 16 residues in the CDR3. Trimming took off 3 bases at V and 6 bases at J, with 18 bases between the two ends. Germline V gene data show CDR1 as KGHSH and CDR2 as LQKENI. The DNA of the CDR3 is TGTGCCAGCTCACCCTCTGACAAGTATATGGGTCAGCCCCAGCATTTT. This encodes CASSPSDKYMGQPQHF.

This clonotype has a count of ten or more. The chain carries TRBV7-2 and TRBJ2-1; 10 bases fit TRBD2. Losses at the gene ends were 3 bases for V and 6 bases for J; bases not matched to a gene: 5. Germline values: CDR1 SGHTA, CDR2 FQGNSA. The CDR3 length is 15 residues. The CDR3 DNA follows: TGTGCCAGCAGCTTCACTAGCGGGGTCGGCAATGAGCAGTTCTTC. Protein: CASSFTSGVGNEQFF. Filled out from reference TRBV7-2 and TRBJ2-1, the complete variable domain reads GAGVSQSPSNKVTEKGKDVELRCDPISGHTALYWYRQSLGQGLEFLIYFQGNSAPDKSGLPSDRFSAERTGGSVSTLTIQRTQQEDSAVYLCASSFTSGVGNEQFFGPGTRLTVL.

This clonotype was seen at least ten times. J is TRBJ2-3 and V is TRBV12-3 or TRBV12-4, with D unresolved. CDR3 length: 15 residues. The V and J ends lost 4 bases and 4 bases respectively, with 15 bases between them. DNA of the CDR3: TGTGCCAGCAGTTCACCCACCCGATCATCAGATACGCAGTATTTT. It translates to CASSSPTRSSDTQYF.

This clonotype is medium-sized (0.01 to 0.1%) in the sample. V usage is TRBV6-5 and J usage is TRBJ2-1, with D hard to call. This CDR3 is 15 amino acids long. Germline lookup yields CDR1 MNHEY and CDR2 SVGAGI. Trimming left V 8 bases short and J 4 bases short, with 18 bases between. In DNA, the CDR3 is TGTGCCAGCCGCCGTTGGCACAGACCTTACAATGAGCAGTTCTTC. It yields the protein CASRRWHRPYNEQFF.

This clonotype was seen repeatedly, ten times or more. This chain links TRBV5-5 with TRBJ2-2; D gene uncertain. The CDR3 is 13 amino acids. Trimming removed 5 bases from V and 1 base from J, with 6 bases in between. The germline V gene encodes CDR1 SGHKS and CDR2 YYEKEE (reference sequence). CDR3 sequence reads: CASSAENTGELFF. The CDR3 bases are TGTGCCAGCAGTGCAGAGAACACCGGGGAGCTGTTTTTT.

Notes on this clonotype: A read error may produce the germline difference seen at one junction end. The chain combines TRBV7-3 with TRBJ1-2; 12 nucleotides agree with TRBD1. Germline V gene lookup returns CDR1 SGHTA and CDR2 FQGTGA. The CDR3 loop spans 15 amino acids. The CDR3 region has the DNA TGTGCCTGCAGCTCACCGGGACAGGGGGCGTATGGCTACACCTTC. It specifies CACSSPGQGAYGYTF.

The gene calls are TRBV10-3 and TRBJ2-1; TRBD2 matches at 7 bases. Germline V gives CDR1 ENHRY, CDR2 SYGVKD. After removal of 2 bases from V and 9 bases from J, the junction contained 4 bases not matched to a gene. CDR3 length: 13 amino acids. The CDR3 sequence is CAISEPGLPEQFF. The CDR3 DNA is TGTGCCATCAGTGAGCCGGGACTACCTGAGCAGTTCTTC.

This clonotype occurred a few times. V and J are TRBV3-1 and TRBJ2-5; no clear D gene. CDR1 is LGHDT, CDR2 YNNKEL, per germline (reference sequence). The CDR3 extends over 12 amino acids. Trimming left V 0 bases short and J 5 bases short, with 4 bases between. The CDR3 loop reads CASSQDRETQYF. Written as DNA, the CDR3 is TGTGCCAGCAGCCAAGACAGGGAGACCCAGTACTTC.

CDR3 amino acids: CASSQDTRGLNQPQHF. The CDR3 nucleotides read TGCGCCAGCAGCCAAGACACCCGGGGTCTCAATCAGCCCCAGCATTTT. The chain links TRBV4-1 to TRBJ1-5, with D uncertain. The V gene's germline CDR1 is MGHRA and CDR2 YSYEKL. The CDR3 consists of 16 residues. V was pared by 0 bases and J by 3 bases, with 12 bases between.

This clonotype was detected ten times or more. This chain links TRBV6-2 or TRBV6-3 with TRBJ1-1; D ambiguous. Germline-derived CDR1 and CDR2 are MNHEY and SVGEGT. With 5 bases removed from V and 4 bases from J, the gap between germline ends came to 11 bases. This CDR3 is 13 amino acids long. CDR3 protein: CASSLKRVTEAFF. The CDR3 nucleotides read TGTGCCAGCAGTCTAAAAAGAGTCACTGAAGCTTTCTTT.

This clonotype has at least ten counts. One end of the junction is discordant with germline, which a read error may explain. CDR3 coding DNA: TGTGCCAGCAGTCCGACTAGCGGGGGTGCGAACACCGGGGAGCTTTTTTTT. This codes for CASSPTSGGANTGELFF. This chain uses TRBV6-1 with TRBJ2-2, with 12 bases identical to TRBD2. CDR1 and CDR2 from the germline V gene are MNHNS and SASEGT. This CDR3 has 17 residues.

This clonotype was recorded at least ten times. CDR3 DNA sequence: TGCAGTGCTAGTGGCAGCACAGATACGCAGTATTTT. It translates to CSASGSTDTQYF. This chain connects TRBV20-1 to TRBJ2-3; D is unclear. The CDR3 loop spans 12 amino acids. V was cut by 3 bases and J by 0 bases, with 4 bases left in between. The V gene's germline CDR1 is DFQATT and CDR2 SNEGSKA (reference sequence).

V and J are TRBV3-1 and TRBJ1-3; a weak D match, TRBD1 (6 bases). The CDR3 contains 14 residues. The ends were cut back, 5 bases at V and 0 bases at J, with 8 bases in the middle. Germline V gives CDR1 LGHDT, CDR2 YNNKEL (reference sequence). The CDR3 reads CASSGQSSGNTIYF. The CDR3 region has the DNA TGTGCCAGCAGCGGACAGAGCTCTGGAAACACCATATATTTT.

This clonotype has at least ten counts. The chain combines TRBV6-5 with TRBJ2-1; tentatively, D is TRBD1 (6 bases). V was trimmed by 6 bases and J by 1 base, leaving 13 bases between them. Germline V gives CDR1 MNHEY, CDR2 SVGAGI. This CDR3 is 15 amino acids long. The CDR3 region is CASRTRGRSYNEQFF. The CDR3 DNA is TGTGCCAGCAGGACCAGGGGAAGGTCCTACAATGAGCAGTTCTTC.

Many counts were recorded for this clonotype. This chain links TRBV7-9 with TRBJ2-2, with D possibly being TRBD2 (6 bases). The CDR3 is 13 amino acids. CDR1 is SEHNR and CDR2 is FQNEAQ in the germline V gene (reference sequence). Trimming removed 6 bases from V and 4 bases from J, with 9 bases in between. This CDR3 reads CASRKEGTGELFF. The CDR3 DNA reads as TGTGCCAGCAGGAAGGAGGGCACCGGGGAGCTGTTTTTT. Supplemented by reference TRBV7-9 and TRBJ2-2, the full variable domain reads DTGVSQNPRHKITKRGQNVTFRCDPISEHNRLYWYRQTLGQGPEFLTYFQNEAQLEKSRLLSDRFSAERPKGSFSTLEIQRTEQGDSAMYLCASRKEGTGELFFGEGSRLTVL.

This clonotype appeared many times. This rearrangement joins TRBV6-6 to TRBJ2-1; D gene uncertain. Looked up from germline, CDR1 is MNHNY and CDR2 is SVGAGI (reference sequence). V shed 7 bases and J shed 7 bases, with 8 bases lying between them. The CDR3 has 11 amino acids. CDR3 in amino acids: CASTAANEQFF. The CDR3, as DNA: TGTGCCAGCACCGCAGCAAATGAGCAGTTCTTC.

The chain combines TRBV5-1 with TRBJ1-1, with TRBD1 matching over 9 bases. CDR1 is SGHRS and CDR2 is YFSETQ in the germline V gene. V lost 3 bases, J lost 6 bases, and 3 bases stayed unmatched. This CDR3 spans 13 amino acids. This chain's CDR3 is CASSSDRGAEAFF. In DNA form, the CDR3 reads TGCGCCAGCAGCTCAGACAGGGGGGCTGAAGCTTTCTTT.

This clonotype was observed at least ten times. The chain joins TRBV12-5 to TRBJ1-1; 7 bases agree with TRBD1. The junction had 7 bases not matched to a gene; V was cut back by 0 bases and J by 3 bases. The CDR3 has 16 amino acids. Looked up from germline, CDR1 is LGHNT and CDR2 is FRNRAP. CDR3 bases: TGTGCTAGTGGTTTGGTAGACAGGGATTTCGACACTGAAGCTTTCTTT. Amino acid sequence: CASGLVDRDFDTEAFF.

This clonotype appeared many times. The V gene is TRBV5-1, the J gene TRBJ2-2; no firm D call. Germline CDR1 is SGHRS and CDR2 is YFSETQ. This CDR3 has 16 amino acids. The V end lost 1 base, the J end lost 0 bases, and 10 bases lay between the germline ends. Here the CDR3 DNA reads TGCGCCAGCAGCTTGTTCGCGGCTTCGAACACCGGGGAGCTGTTTTTT. Amino acids: CASSLFAASNTGELFF.

At least ten counts were recorded for this clonotype. The chain carries TRBV18 and TRBJ2-1; 10 bases match TRBD2. Trimming removed 3 bases from V and 7 bases from J; junction bases left unmatched: 6. The CDR3 is 15 residues long. Germline assignment: CDR1 KGHSH and CDR2 LQKENI. This CDR3 is CASSPVAGGSNEQFF. In DNA, the CDR3 is TGTGCCAGCTCACCGGTAGCGGGAGGATCGAATGAGCAGTTCTTC.

The sample holds many counts of this clonotype. This rearrangement joins TRBV7-9 to TRBJ2-4; D remains ambiguous. From germline, CDR1 is SEHNR and CDR2 FQNEAQ (reference sequence). CDR3 length: 14 residues. V was shortened by 5 bases and J by 2 bases, with 10 bases between the two germline ends. The chain's CDR3 is CASSPGWSKNIQYF. CDR3 nucleotide sequence: TGTGCCAGCAGCCCCGGATGGTCCAAAAACATTCAGTACTTC.

The rearrangement uses TRBV2 and TRBJ2-2; D remains unclear. The CDR3 extends over 12 amino acids. Trimming cost V 1 base and J 6 bases, with 3 bases left between them. CDR1 is SNHLY, CDR2 FYNNEI, per germline. Written as DNA, the CDR3 is TGTGCCAGCAGTGAAGGGGCCGGGGAGCTGTTTTTT. Residues: CASSEGAGELFF.

In this sample, this clonotype turned up a few times. This sequence joins TRBV5-1 and TRBJ1-5; D is ambiguous. Germline V gives CDR1 SGHRS, CDR2 YFSETQ. Trimming left V 3 bases short and J 2 bases short, with 12 bases between. The CDR3 runs 15 residues. In DNA, the CDR3 is TGCGCCAGCAGCTGGGTGCCAGACGGCAATCAGCCCCAGCATTTT. Its translation: CASSWVPDGNQPQHF.